The 17 T cell receptor beta chains below were found in one sample sequenced in a study of CD8 T cells in ankylosing spondylitis (dated by TCRdb to 2015 to 2018). These receptors lack a known antigen. Library construction relied on 5' RACE. The sequencing machine was an Illumina HiSeq 2500. In-frame beta chains were kept once TCRdb had trimmed the public reads at Q25 with fastp and called clones with MiXCR. Each CDR3 protein gets just one entry, which takes the most common genes and DNA from the rows behind it. The sample records 800,000 to 900,000 distinct CDR3 sequences, approximately 12% of which are singletons. The ten most abundant clones make up approximately 0.51% of the sample. What the authors observed across the whole study: Blood from ankylosing spondylitis patients appeared to be characterized by a TCR beta motif composed of 7 to 9 highly homologous amino acid variants.

The sample taken for sequencing was blood, either unsorted or a sorted T cell fraction (not recorded which). The receptor source for this set is a male donor with ankylosing spondylitis.

In its sample, this clonotype was seen a few times. The chain combines TRBV6-1 with TRBJ2-3; D gene unclear. The CDR3 is made up of 12 amino acids. Germline V gene sequence: CDR1 MNHNS, CDR2 SASEGT. V was cut by 5 bases and J by 5 bases, with 8 bases left in between. The CDR3 nucleotides are TGTGCCAGCAGTTGGATGGGAGATACGCAGTATTTT. It translates to CASSWMGDTQYF.

This clonotype came up many times. This chain joins TRBV6-5 and TRBJ2-5, with D tentatively TRBD2 (6 bases). Germline V CDR1 and CDR2: MNHEY, SVGAGI. The CDR3 consists of 13 residues. Trimming took 2 bases from V and 5 from J, leaving 9 bases between them. The CDR3 loop reads CASSYGGGETQYF. CDR3 coding DNA: TGTGCCAGCAGTTACGGGGGAGGCGAGACCCAGTACTTC.

This clonotype was seen at least ten times. In DNA form, the CDR3 reads TGCAGTGCCTCCGACAGGGAGTACTCACCCCTCCACTTT. Translating it yields CSASDREYSPLHF. The chain is built from TRBV20-1 and TRBJ1-6; 7 bases fit TRBD1. Germline CDR1 DFQATT, CDR2 SNEGSKA (reference sequence). This CDR3 is 13 amino acids long. The ends lost 6 bases at V and 10 bases at J; junction bases unmatched: 9.

The rearrangement joins TRBV7-9 to TRBJ1-2; D is uncertain. V was cut by 5 bases and J by 8 bases, with 18 bases left in between. The germline V gene encodes CDR1 SEHNR and CDR2 FQNEAQ (reference sequence). This CDR3 has 14 amino acids. CDR3 nucleotide sequence: TGTGCCAGCAGCCGATTGGACGGACCTATCGGCTACACCTTC. Protein sequence: CASSRLDGPIGYTF.

The chain employs TRBV20-1 and TRBJ1-5, with D perhaps matching TRBD1 (6 bases). Germline values: CDR1 DFQATT, CDR2 SNEGSKA (reference sequence). The CDR3 loop spans 13 amino acids. Trimming removed 5 bases from V and 9 bases from J, with 17 bases in between. CDR3 in DNA: TGCAGTGCTGAAAGGGGGAGGAATGGGCCCCAGCATTTT. Protein: CSAERGRNGPQHF.

The V call is TRBV11-2, the J call TRBJ1-6, with D perhaps TRBD1 (5 bases). V gave up 5 bases and J gave up 1 base, with 12 bases separating them. CDR3 length: 16 residues. Germline loops: CDR1 SGHAT, CDR2 FQNNGV. The CDR3 region has the DNA TGTGCCAGCAGCACTAGAACAGGATCCTATAATTCACCCCTCCACTTT. Protein: CASSTRTGSYNSPLHF.

This clonotype has a count of ten or more. The J gene is TRBJ2-3, the V gene TRBV29-1, with a tentative D call TRBD1 (6 bases). Germline V gene data show CDR1 as SQVTM and CDR2 as ANQGSEA. The CDR3 has 11 residues. The germline V and J ends were trimmed by 7 bases and 4 bases, with 9 bases remaining between them. CDR3 bases: TGCAGCGCCGGACAGCCAGATACGCAGTATTTT. It is translated as CSAGQPDTQYF.

This clonotype appeared a few times. This rearrangement joins TRBV20-1 to TRBJ2-3; unclear D gene. CDR1 is DFQATT and CDR2 is SNEGSKA in the germline V gene (reference sequence). This CDR3 region has 15 residues. V lost 3 bases and J lost 1, with 14 bases in between. CDR3 region: CSASPDRVRTDTQYF. The CDR3 region has the DNA TGCAGTGCTAGCCCCGACCGGGTTCGCACAGATACGCAGTATTTT.

The chain has TRBV29-1 and TRBJ1-4; TRBD1 is a possible D gene (6 bases). Germline values: CDR1 SQVTM, CDR2 ANQGSEA. This CDR3 spans 13 amino acids. The ends were cut back, 4 bases at V and 5 bases at J, with 11 bases in the middle. The chain's CDR3 is CSVGYGGNEKLFF. The CDR3 nucleotides are TGCAGCGTTGGATATGGGGGCAATGAAAAACTGTTTTTT.

This clonotype was observed a handful of times. This chain joins TRBV7-2 and TRBJ2-6; the D is unclear. CDR1 is SGHTA, CDR2 FQGNSA, per germline. With 1 base removed from V and 4 bases from J, the gap between germline ends came to 11 bases. The CDR3 has 16 amino acids. In DNA form, the CDR3 reads TGTGCCAGCAGCTTAGATCCTGCGGCGGGGGCCAACGTCCTGACTTTC. Protein: CASSLDPAAGANVLTF.

V is TRBV20-1 and J is TRBJ2-3; 9 bases line up with TRBD2. The CDR3 covers 14 residues. V lost 6 bases and J lost 0; bases outside the gene matches: 4. Germline values: CDR1 DFQATT, CDR2 SNEGSKA (reference sequence). The CDR3 region is CSAWGLASTDTQYF. In nucleotides, the CDR3 is TGCAGTGCCTGGGGACTAGCAAGCACAGATACGCAGTATTTT.

Turning to this clonotype: This clone may be a read error of a much larger clone one base away. The chain has TRBV9 and TRBJ2-5; D is unresolved. Germline assignment: CDR1 SGDLS and CDR2 YYNGEE. V was shortened by 0 bases and J by 3 bases, with 6 bases between the two germline ends. The CDR3 has 13 amino acids. CDR3 sequence (DNA): TGTGCCAGCAGCGTAGGGGCAGAAGAGACCCAGTACTTC. Residues: CASSVGAEETQYF.

This clonotype was seen a handful of times. V is TRBV24-1 and J is TRBJ2-2; TRBD1 aligns across 8 bases. Germline CDR1 KGHDR, CDR2 SFDVKD. V dropped 5 bases and J dropped 0; count of bases not matched to a gene: 1. The CDR3 is made up of 15 amino acids. The CDR3 coding sequence is TGTGCCACCAGTGGACAGGGGACGAACACCGGGGAGCTGTTTTTT. Protein product: CATSGQGTNTGELFF.

This clonotype was seen only a few times. The rearrangement links TRBV20-1 to TRBJ2-1, with TRBD2 as a possible D gene (6 bases). Germline V gene sequence: CDR1 DFQATT, CDR2 SNEGSKA (reference sequence). Trimming took 3 bases from V and 8 from J, leaving 14 bases between them. The CDR3 contains 13 residues. The CDR3: CSASLAVVYEQFF. CDR3 nucleotides: TGCAGTGCTAGTTTAGCGGTAGTTTATGAGCAGTTCTTC.

The rearrangement uses TRBV5-1 and TRBJ2-7; 9 bases fit TRBD1. CDR1 is SGHRS and CDR2 is YFSETQ in the germline V gene. Unmatched junction bases numbered 5, after V lost 3 bases and J lost 4 bases. This CDR3 contains 14 residues. The CDR3 region is CASSSGTGQYEQYF. The CDR3 bases are TGCGCCAGCAGCTCCGGGACAGGGCAATACGAGCAGTACTTC.

This clonotype has ten or more counts. This chain links TRBV9 with TRBJ2-5; no firm D call. Germline lookup yields CDR1 SGDLS and CDR2 YYNGEE. Trimming stripped 0 bases from V and 4 bases from J, with 10 bases between. CDR3 length: 14 amino acids. The CDR3: CASSVGVRLETQYF. The CDR3 DNA reads as TGTGCCAGCAGCGTAGGGGTTAGGCTAGAGACCCAGTACTTC.

The V call is TRBV4-1, the J call TRBJ2-7; no reliable D call. Germline V gene sequence: CDR1 MGHRA, CDR2 YSYEKL. This CDR3 has 15 amino acids. V was trimmed by 0 bases and J by 0 bases, leaving 9 bases between them. In DNA, the CDR3 is TGCGCCAGCAGCCAAGACGATAACAGCTCCTACGAGCAGTACTTC. Translation: CASSQDDNSSYEQYF.